This T cell receptor (beta chain) was captured in a study of blood T cells in healthy people across ages. Sample-barcoded 5' priming and a J-beta primer mix drove a second PCR of about 7 to 11 cycles. TCRdb re-called the 5' RACE reads with MiXCR, one entry per CDR3 protein. The sample holds about 780,000 distinct CDR3 sequences, 46% seen once. In this sample, this clonotype turned up a few times. Losses at the gene ends were 1 base for V and 9 bases for J; bases not matched to a gene: 10. Germline CDR1 DFQATT, CDR2 SNEGSKA (reference sequence). The CDR3 contains 16 residues. The chain uses TRBV20-1 and TRBJ2-5; 14 nucleotides match TRBD2. Sequenced input: blood. The receptor comes from a man aged 80 or over in good health. CDR3 in amino acids: CSARVSGGLAGGPQYF. The CDR3 nucleotides are TGCAGTGCTAGAGTCTCCGGAGGACTAGCGGGAGGACCCCAGTACTTC.